These 9 T cell receptor beta chains share one sample of origin, sequenced in a study of immune evolution from preneoplasia to lung adenocarcinoma. Libraries were prepared by immunoSEQ multiplex PCR; TCRdb keeps only in-frame clonotypes and omits some of them. Of some 37,000 clones in the sample, around 74% were seen once. Sequencing input: FFPE invasive lung adenocarcinoma tissue. Receptors originate from a person between 60 and 70 years old with lung adenocarcinoma.

The chain recombines TRBV18 with TRBJ2-7; 8 bases match TRBD1. CDR3 length: 14 amino acids. Germline V CDR1 and CDR2: KGHSH, LQKENI. The V segment lost 3 bases and the J segment 9 bases; nucleotides outside the gene matches: 10. CDR3 sequence reads: CASSPMTGEKGQYF. DNA of the CDR3: TGTGCCAGCTCACCGATGACAGGGGAAAAGGGGCAGTACTTC.

This clone was recorded a few times. V is TRBV15 and J is TRBJ2-6, with D possibly matching TRBD1 (6 bases). Germline assignment: CDR1 LNHNV and CDR2 YYDKDF (reference sequence). The V and J ends lost 8 bases and 11 bases respectively, with 16 bases between them. The length of the CDR3 is 13 residues. In DNA, the CDR3 is TGTGCCACCGGGGTGGACAGAGCCGACGTCCTGACTTTC. Protein: CATGVDRADVLTF. Supplemented by reference TRBV15 and TRBJ2-6, the full variable domain reads DAMVIQNPRYQVTQFGKPVTLSCSQTLNHNVMYWYQQKSSQAPKLLFHYYDKDFNNEADTPDNFQSRRPNTSFCFLDIRSPGLGDTAMYLCATGVDRADVLTFGAGSRLTVL.

The chain recombines TRBV7-2 with TRBJ2-1; D remains ambiguous. Trimming took off 2 bases at V and 2 bases at J, with 1 base between the two ends. The CDR3 runs 12 residues. Germline CDR1 SGHTA, CDR2 FQGNSA. CDR3 coding DNA: TGTGCCAGCAGCTTACCCTACAATGAGCAGTTCTTC. This encodes CASSLPYNEQFF.

The chain combines TRBV4-2 with TRBJ1-1; D ambiguous. The CDR3 spans 15 residues. Trimming took 5 bases from V and 3 from J, leaving 16 bases between them. Germline V gene lookup returns CDR1 LGHNA and CDR2 YNFKEQ. CDR3 region: CASSSERRGDTEAFF. CDR3 nucleotide sequence: TGTGCCAGCAGCTCGGAACGACGAGGTGACACTGAAGCTTTCTTT.

Turning to this clone: A read error is possible here, since a much larger clone lies one base away. The same CDR3 is also encoded by other DNA sequences in this sample. V is TRBV6-6 and J is TRBJ2-3; 7 bases agree with TRBD2. Trimming at V came to 5 bases and at J to 1 base, leaving 6 bases not matched to a gene. The CDR3 has 15 amino acids. Germline values: CDR1 MNHNY, CDR2 SVGAGI (reference sequence). The CDR3 region has the DNA TGTGCCAGCAGTACCGGAACTAGCGGCACAGATACGCAGTATTTT. It specifies CASSTGTSGTDTQYF.

The J gene is TRBJ2-7, the V gene TRBV5-6; D is tentatively TRBD1 or TRBD2 (5 bases each). V shed 0 bases and J shed 3 bases, with 13 bases lying between them. The germline CDR1 and CDR2 sequences are SGHDT and YYEEEE. CDR3 length equals 15 residues. The CDR3 DNA is TGTGCCAGCAGCTTGGGTGCTGGGGGTTACTACGAGCAGTACTTC. The encoded protein is CASSLGAGGYYEQYF.

The chain uses TRBV4-1 and TRBJ1-2; D unclear. The CDR3 sequence is 13 residues long. V was cut by 5 bases and J by 5 bases, with 12 bases left in between. Germline V CDR1 and CDR2: MGHRA, YSYEKL. Here the CDR3 DNA reads TGCGCCAGCAGCACGGGCAGAAATTATGGCTACACCTTC. Residues: CASSTGRNYGYTF.

The chain recombines TRBV6-4 with TRBJ2-7, with D unclear. The CDR3 spans 15 residues. Germline V gene sequence: CDR1 MRHNA, CDR2 SNTAGT. V was shortened by 4 bases and J by 0 bases, with 13 bases between the two germline ends. The CDR3 region has the DNA TGTGCCAGCAGTGGTGGGCACTCTAGCTCCTACGAGCAGTACTTC. This encodes CASSGGHSSSYEQYF.

V is TRBV4-1 and J is TRBJ2-3; D remains ambiguous. V was shortened by 2 bases and J by 4 bases, with 13 bases between the two germline ends. This CDR3 is 15 amino acids long. Per the germline V gene, CDR1 is MGHRA and CDR2 is YSYEKL. The DNA of the CDR3 is TGCGCCAGCAGCCAATCCCCTCCTCCCGCAGATACGCAGTATTTT. The encoded protein is CASSQSPPPADTQYF.